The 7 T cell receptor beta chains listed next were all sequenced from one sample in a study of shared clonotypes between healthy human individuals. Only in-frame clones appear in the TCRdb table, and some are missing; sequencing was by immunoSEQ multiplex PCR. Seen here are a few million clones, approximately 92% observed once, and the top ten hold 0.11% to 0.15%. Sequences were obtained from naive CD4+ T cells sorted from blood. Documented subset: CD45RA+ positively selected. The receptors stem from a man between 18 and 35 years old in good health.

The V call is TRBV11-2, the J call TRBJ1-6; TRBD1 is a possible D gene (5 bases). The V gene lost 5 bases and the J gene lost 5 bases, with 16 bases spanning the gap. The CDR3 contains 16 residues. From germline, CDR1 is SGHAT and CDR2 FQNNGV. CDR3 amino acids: CASSPPEGRDNSPLHF. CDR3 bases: TGTGCCAGCAGCCCTCCCGAAGGCAGGGATAATTCACCCCTCCACTTT.

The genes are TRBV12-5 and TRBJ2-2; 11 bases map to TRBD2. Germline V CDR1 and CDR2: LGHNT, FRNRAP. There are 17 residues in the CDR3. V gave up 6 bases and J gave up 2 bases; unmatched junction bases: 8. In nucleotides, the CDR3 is TGTGCTAGTGGGATGACGGGACTAGCGGATAACACCGGGGAGCTGTTTTTT. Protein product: CASGMTGLADNTGELFF.

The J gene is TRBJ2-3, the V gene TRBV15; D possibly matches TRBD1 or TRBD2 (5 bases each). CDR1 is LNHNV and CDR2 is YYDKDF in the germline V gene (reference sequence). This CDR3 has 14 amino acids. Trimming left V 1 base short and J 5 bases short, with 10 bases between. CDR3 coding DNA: TGTGCCACCAGCAGAGGAGGGGCTGAAGATACGCAGTATTTT. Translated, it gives CATSRGGAEDTQYF.

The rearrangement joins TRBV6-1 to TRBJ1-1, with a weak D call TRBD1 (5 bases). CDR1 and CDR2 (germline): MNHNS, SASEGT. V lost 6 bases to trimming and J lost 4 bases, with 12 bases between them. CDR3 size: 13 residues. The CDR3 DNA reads TGTGCCAGCAGCCCGAGCAGGGCCACTGAAGCTTTCTTT. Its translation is CASSPSRATEAFF.

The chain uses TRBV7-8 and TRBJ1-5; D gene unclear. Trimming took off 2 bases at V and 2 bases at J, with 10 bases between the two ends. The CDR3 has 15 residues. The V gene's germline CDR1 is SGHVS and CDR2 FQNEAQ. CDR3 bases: TGTGCCAGCAGCTTAATGGGGAAGGGCAATCAGCCCCAGCATTTT. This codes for CASSLMGKGNQPQHF.

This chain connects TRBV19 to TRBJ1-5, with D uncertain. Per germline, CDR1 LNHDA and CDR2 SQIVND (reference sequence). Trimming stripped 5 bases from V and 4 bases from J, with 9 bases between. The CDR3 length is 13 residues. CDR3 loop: CASSGAANQPQHF. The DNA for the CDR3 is TGTGCCAGTAGTGGCGCAGCAAATCAGCCCCAGCATTTT.

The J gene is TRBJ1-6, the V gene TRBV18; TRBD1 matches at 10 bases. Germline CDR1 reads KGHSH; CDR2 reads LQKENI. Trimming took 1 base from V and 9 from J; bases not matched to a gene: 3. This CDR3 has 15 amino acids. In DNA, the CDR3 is TGTGCCAGCTCACCACTAAGACAGGGGGCTTCACCCCTCCACTTT. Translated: CASSPLRQGASPLHF.